This T cell receptor (beta chain) emerged from a study of cytomegalovirus exposure and HLA in healthy donors. Study results and limitations: When analyzed later, the rates of TCR association showed variation by HLA locus, with DRB1 the most and HLA-C the fewest.

The PCR ran on 60 Vbeta and 13 Jbeta primers. Profiled with immunoSEQ multiplex PCR; TCRdb holds only in-frame clones, not every one. The sample table sets out more than 130,000 clones. The CDR3 has 13 amino acids. Germline V CDR1 and CDR2: MNHNS, SASEGT. The ends lost 4 bases at V and 3 bases at J; junction bases unmatched: 3. Notes on this clone: The antigen remains unidentified.

Sequenced material: PBMCs. This sequence was found in a man in his forties in good health and CMV-seronegative. The chain recombines TRBV6-1 with TRBJ2-7; 7 bases align to TRBD2. CDR3 in DNA: TGTGCCAGCAGTGTCCGGGAGGACTACGAGCAGTACTTC. Its protein is CASSVREDYEQYF.